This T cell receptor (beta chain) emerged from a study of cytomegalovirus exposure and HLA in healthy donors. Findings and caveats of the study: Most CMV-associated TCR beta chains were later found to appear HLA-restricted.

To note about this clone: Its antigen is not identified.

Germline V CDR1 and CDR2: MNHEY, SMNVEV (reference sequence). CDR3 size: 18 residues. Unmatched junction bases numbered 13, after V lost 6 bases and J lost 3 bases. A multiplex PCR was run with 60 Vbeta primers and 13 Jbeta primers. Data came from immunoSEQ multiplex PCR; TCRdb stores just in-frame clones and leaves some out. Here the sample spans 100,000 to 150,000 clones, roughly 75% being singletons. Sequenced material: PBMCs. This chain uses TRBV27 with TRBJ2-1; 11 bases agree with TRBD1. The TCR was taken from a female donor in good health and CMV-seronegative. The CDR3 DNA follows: TGTGCCAGCAGACCGGACAGGGGGCGCGGGGCGGACTACAATGAGCAGTTCTTC. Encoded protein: CASRPDRGRGADYNEQFF.